Presented here are 22 T cell receptor beta chains from one specimen sequenced in a study of technical replicates of blood from several donors. Some clones are missing from TCRdb's copy, which holds only in-frame ones; the method was immunoSEQ multiplex PCR. The sample contains about 82,000 clones, 94% of which appear only once. The specimen was T cells isolated from PBMCs. The receptors stem from a human donor in good health.

This chain uses TRBV7-2 with TRBJ2-5; 10 bases are shared with TRBD2. With 2 bases clipped from V and 5 bases from J, the junction kept 5 bases outside the gene matches. The CDR3 spans 15 residues. Germline V CDR1 and CDR2: SGHTA, FQGNSA. The CDR3 loop reads CASSLRAGGRETQYF. As DNA, the CDR3 is TGTGCCAGCAGCTTACGAGCGGGAGGGCGGGAGACCCAGTACTTC.

V is TRBV19 and J is TRBJ2-1; tentatively, D is TRBD2 (5 bases). This CDR3 has 14 residues. Trimming removed 5 bases at V and 5 bases at J, with 13 bases between. Per germline, CDR1 LNHDA and CDR2 SQIVND (reference sequence). CDR3 coding DNA: TGTGCCAGTAGTCTACCGGGATCCCACAATGAGCAGTTCTTC. It codes for CASSLPGSHNEQFF.

In DNA, the CDR3 is TGTGCCAGCAGAACTACAGGGTTTACTGAAGCTTTCTTT. Its translation: CASRTTGFTEAFF. This chain links TRBV6-5 with TRBJ1-1; weak D call: TRBD1 (6 bases). Germline CDR1 reads MNHEY; CDR2 reads SVGAGI. The CDR3 spans 13 residues. V was pared by 6 bases and J by 5 bases, with 13 bases between.

CDR3 in DNA: TGTGCCAGCAGATCCGGGGGAGGGGATCGTCAGCCCCAGCATTTT. Its protein is CASRSGGGDRQPQHF. The rearrangement links TRBV28 to TRBJ1-5; D might be TRBD1 (5 bases). Germline V CDR1 and CDR2: MDHEN, SYDVKM. This CDR3 comprises 15 residues. Between the trimmed V and J ends, which lost 6 bases and 6 bases, there was a span of 18 bases.

The J gene is TRBJ2-1, the V gene TRBV11-1; D perhaps matches TRBD1 (6 bases). The V and J ends lost 1 base and 5 bases respectively, with 9 bases between them. This CDR3 has 14 amino acids. Germline V CDR1 and CDR2: SGHAT, FQDESV (reference sequence). The CDR3 DNA follows: TGTGCCAGCAGCTTAGGATCAGGGGACAATGAGCAGTTCTTC. Protein sequence: CASSLGSGDNEQFF.

The genes are TRBV2 and TRBJ1-1, with 7 bases lining up with TRBD1. Losses at the gene ends were 4 bases for V and 4 bases for J; bases not matched to a gene: 6. Germline V gene sequence: CDR1 SNHLY, CDR2 FYNNEI. The CDR3 is 14 amino acids. The CDR3 region is CASSGQGRSTEAFF. DNA of the CDR3: TGTGCCAGCAGTGGACAGGGAAGGAGCACTGAAGCTTTCTTT. The whole variable domain, remainder taken from reference TRBV2 and TRBJ1-1, is EPEVTQTPSHQVTQMGQEVILRCVPISNHLYFYWYRQILGQKVEFLVSFYNNEISEKSEIFDDQFSVERPDGSNFTLKIRSTKLEDSAMYFCASSGQGRSTEAFFGQGTRLTVV.

The chain uses TRBV27 and TRBJ2-7; the D gene is possibly TRBD1 (6 bases). Trimming left V 3 bases short and J 2 bases short, with 11 bases between. The CDR3 covers 14 residues. In germline, CDR1 is MNHEY, CDR2 SMNVEV (reference sequence). CDR3 sequence (DNA): TGTGCCAGCAGTTTTTGGGACACAGCCTACGAGCAGTACTTC. Translating gives CASSFWDTAYEQYF.

The chain joins TRBV6-5 to TRBJ2-2, with 7 bases matching TRBD1. The V gene's germline CDR1 is MNHEY and CDR2 SVGAGI. Trimming removed 2 bases from V and 5 bases from J; junction bases left unmatched: 5. This CDR3 has 15 residues. CDR3 nucleotide sequence: TGTGCCAGCAGTTACAGGGGGCCTAGGACCGGGGAGCTGTTTTTT. The encoded protein is CASSYRGPRTGELFF.

The chain carries TRBV9 and TRBJ2-5; 13 bases agree with TRBD2. V gave up 1 base and J gave up 4 bases; unmatched junction bases: 4. CDR3 length equals 16 residues. The germline V gene encodes CDR1 SGDLS and CDR2 YYNGEE. CDR3 sequence: CASSVSLAGGGETQYF. The DNA of the CDR3 is TGTGCCAGCAGCGTATCACTAGCGGGAGGGGGAGAGACCCAGTACTTC.

J is TRBJ2-1 and V is TRBV5-4; the D is unclear. Germline CDR1 reads SGHNT; CDR2 reads YYREEE (reference sequence). V dropped 1 base and J dropped 0 bases, with 11 bases sitting between them. The CDR3 sequence is 16 residues long. CDR3 residues: CASSLFYSSSYNEQFF. The DNA for the CDR3 is TGTGCCAGCAGCTTGTTCTACTCGAGCTCCTACAATGAGCAGTTCTTC.

V usage is TRBV19 and J usage is TRBJ2-7; the D gene is possibly TRBD1 (5 bases). The CDR3 length is 13 residues. Trimming removed 6 bases at V and 6 bases at J, with 15 bases between. Germline CDR1 LNHDA, CDR2 SQIVND (reference sequence). The CDR3 loop reads CASRNQGLGEQYF. The CDR3 DNA reads TGTGCCAGTAGGAATCAGGGTTTAGGCGAGCAGTACTTC. The full variable domain, in which reference TRBV19 and TRBJ2-7 provide the parts outside the CDR3, is DGGITQSPKYLFRKEGQNVTLSCEQNLNHDAMYWYRQDPGQGLRLIYYSQIVNDFQKGDIAEGYSVSREKKESFPLTVTSAQKNPTAFYLCASRNQGLGEQYFGPGTRLTVT.

A single count supports this clone. V gene TRBV6-1 combines with J gene TRBJ1-4; a weak D match, TRBD1 (5 bases). The V end was cut by 2 bases, the J end by 6 bases, with 25 bases between. The germline CDR1 and CDR2 sequences are MNHNS and SASEGT. This CDR3 is built from 19 residues. Written as DNA, the CDR3 is TGTGCCAGCAGTGAATTGGGCCTTGTCAGGGCCTTTGATGATGAAAAACTGTTTTTT. Protein product: CASSELGLVRAFDDEKLFF.

The chain combines TRBV30 with TRBJ1-2, with a weak D call TRBD1 (5 bases). Germline CDR1 reads GTSNPN; CDR2 reads SVGIG (reference sequence). Trimming pared 2 bases from V and 3 bases from J, leaving 16 bases between. The CDR3 consists of 15 residues. The CDR3 sequence: CAWSIPVETDYGYTF. For the CDR3, the DNA is TGTGCCTGGAGTATTCCGGTTGAGACAGACTATGGCTACACCTTC.

This chain uses TRBV25-1 with TRBJ1-4; TRBD1 is a possible D gene (5 bases). Germline-derived CDR1 and CDR2 are MGHDK and SYGVNS. This CDR3 contains 12 residues. The V gene lost 11 bases and the J gene lost 4 bases, with 11 bases spanning the gap. DNA of the CDR3: TGTGCCCCTGGGGCTTGTAATGAAAAACTGTTTTTT. Protein product: CAPGACNEKLFF.

The chain links TRBV19 to TRBJ2-3; 7 bases match TRBD1. The length of the CDR3 is 15 residues. CDR1 and CDR2 (germline): LNHDA, SQIVND (reference sequence). J was trimmed by 3 bases and V by 7 bases; bases with no gene match: 10. CDR3 sequence reads: CASTYSGGKTDTQYF. As DNA, the CDR3 is TGTGCCAGTACCTACTCAGGGGGTAAAACAGATACGCAGTATTTT.

The CDR3 reads CASSSGGRVVGYTF. The DNA of the CDR3 is TGTGCCAGCAGCTCGGGCGGCAGGGTGGTCGGCTACACCTTC. V gene TRBV7-3 combines with J gene TRBJ1-2; the D gene is possibly TRBD1 (5 bases). CDR1 SGHTA and CDR2 FQGTGA come from the germline V gene. The CDR3 runs 14 residues. Trimming pared 4 bases from V and 8 bases from J, leaving 17 bases between.

V usage is TRBV2 and J usage is TRBJ2-4; TRBD2 might be the D (6 bases). CDR1 and CDR2 (germline): SNHLY, FYNNEI. CDR3 size: 11 residues. V was cut by 7 bases and J by 6 bases, with 7 bases left in between. The CDR3 spells CASTSVNIQYF. CDR3 nucleotide sequence: TGTGCCAGCACTAGCGTAAACATTCAGTACTTC.

This clone was recorded once. The chain links TRBV7-9 to TRBJ1-4; D remains ambiguous. Between the trimmed V and J ends, which lost 2 bases and 10 bases, there was a span of 8 bases. CDR3 length: 12 residues. The germline gives CDR1 SEHNR, CDR2 FQNEAQ (reference sequence). CDR3 region: CASSLYRGKLFF. CDR3 nucleotides: TGTGCCAGCAGCTTATATCGGGGAAAACTGTTTTTT.

This sequence joins TRBV30 and TRBJ2-1, with 8 bases lining up with TRBD2. V was pared by 1 base and J by 4 bases, with 3 bases of the junction left unmatched. Looked up from germline, CDR1 is GTSNPN and CDR2 is SVGIG (reference sequence). The CDR3 has 14 residues. CDR3: CAWSETSAYNEQFF. Written as DNA, the CDR3 is TGTGCCTGGAGTGAGACTAGCGCTTACAATGAGCAGTTCTTC.

This chain joins TRBV9 and TRBJ2-7, with unresolved D. CDR1 is SGDLS and CDR2 is YYNGEE in the germline V gene. CDR3 length: 14 residues. V was pared by 4 bases and J by 6 bases, with 17 bases between. The CDR3 is CASSSQVVASEQYF. DNA of the CDR3: TGTGCCAGCAGCTCACAAGTCGTGGCTAGCGAGCAGTACTTC. Full variable domain (missing parts from reference TRBV9 and TRBJ2-7): DSGVTQTPKHLITATGQRVTLRCSPRSGDLSVYWYQQSLDQGLQFLIQYYNGEERAKGNILERFSAQQFPDLHSELNLSSLELGDSALYFCASSSQVVASEQYFGPGTRLTVT.

This clone was seen once. The rearrangement uses TRBV7-3 and TRBJ2-5; 8 bases map to TRBD1. The length of the CDR3 is 14 residues. The germline CDR1 and CDR2 sequences are SGHTA and FQGTGA. V lost 4 bases to trimming and J lost 5 bases; unmatched junction nucleotides: 6. CDR3 DNA sequence: TGTGCCAGCAGCTCAAATGACAGGGGCGAGACCCAGTACTTC. Protein: CASSSNDRGETQYF.

The V gene is TRBV5-1, the J gene TRBJ2-3; TRBD2 aligns across 11 bases. The CDR3 totals 14 residues. After removal of 1 base from V and 6 bases from J, the junction contained 1 base not matched to a gene. Germline values: CDR1 SGHRS, CDR2 YFSETQ. This chain's CDR3 is CASSLTSGSDTQYF. CDR3 nucleotide sequence: TGCGCCAGCAGCTTGACTAGCGGGAGTGATACGCAGTATTTT.